The clone carrying this T cell receptor (beta chain) was seen only a few times. This record comes from a study of Ad26.COV2.S vaccination and SARS-CoV-2 variants. Study background: Donor had been placed in the Ad26.COV2.S arm of the COV1001 trial. Intramuscular Ad26.COV2.S doses were given once or twice, 56 days apart.

V trimming: 6 bases; J trimming: 4 bases; junction bases outside the gene matches: 5. Germline V gene data show CDR1 as SGHNT and CDR2 as YENEEA. CDR3 size: 14 residues. The sample's treatment: around 19 received Ad26.COV2.S at low or high dose, single or two shots; roughly 5 received placebo; per-sample allocation not given. Repertoires come from day 63 after the first vaccine or placebo injection. Cohort 1b enrolled adults aged 18-55 years in Boston. Assay: immunoSEQ multiplex PCR; the TCRdb copy retains only in-frame clones and omits some. This sample has some 450,000 clones; 90% occur once, and the top ten carry approximately 4.5%.

V is TRBV11-3 and J is TRBJ2-2, with 7 bases matching TRBD1. The sequences come from peripheral blood, collected in a trial of Ad26.COV2.S vaccine versus placebo. This clonotype originated in a person between 18 and 60 years old who received the Ad26.COV2.S COVID-19 vaccine or a placebo. The CDR3 here is CASSRAGGTGELFF. CDR3 bases: TGTGCCAGCAGTAGGGCAGGGGGCACCGGGGAGCTGTTTTTT.